These T cell receptor beta chains were read from a single sample in a study of T cells in Graves' hyperthyroidism and ophthalmopathy. TCRdb re-analysed the multiplex PCR reads in MiXCR, keeping a single row per CDR3 protein. The table lists nearly 750,000 distinct CDR3 sequences, roughly a third of them singletons. The material sequenced was blood. The receptors here all came from a woman aged 40 to 49 with Graves' hyperthyroidism. CDR3s include the opening cysteine and the closing phenylalanine or tryptophan. D genes are given only for firm matches. Clone sizes are given selectively: once, few, many, or a class where the clone is expanded.

J gene,D gene,V gene,clone size,CDR3 protein,CDR3 DNA
TRBJ1-5,.,TRBV10-3,.,CAIKLSGGGANQPQHF,TGTGCCATCAAGCTGTCCGGAGGGGGTGCCAATCAGCCCCAGCATTTT
TRBJ2-7,TRBD1,TRBV4-1,.,CASSLSQGAEQYF,TGCGCCAGCAGTCTAAGCCAGGGGGCCGAGCAGTACTTC
TRBJ2-7,.,TRBV20-1,.,CSARGQALSYEQYF,TGCAGTGCTAGAGGGCAGGCCCTCTCCTACGAGCAGTACTTC
TRBJ1-2,TRBD1,TRBV10-3,once,CAISEKVDRGLGYTF,TGTGCCATCAGTGAGAAAGTGGACAGGGGGCTTGGCTACACCTTC
TRBJ1-2,TRBD1,TRBV24-1,.,CATSDRTGGGGYTF,TGTGCCACCAGTGACCGGACAGGGGGCGGAGGCTACACCTTC
TRBJ2-5,.,TRBV6-1,.,CASSEARAFQETQYF,TGTGCCAGCAGTGAGGCCAGAGCTTTCCAAGAGACCCAGTACTTC
TRBJ1-2,TRBD1,TRBV10-3,few,CAISTGGEKSNYGYTF,TGTGCCATCAGTACAGGGGGCGAGAAGTCTAACTATGGCTACACCTTC
TRBJ2-1,.,TRBV29-1,.,CSVVVTRSYNEQFF,TGCAGCGTTGTGGTTACTCGCTCCTACAATGAGCAGTTCTTC
TRBJ2-2,TRBD1,TRBV10-3,.,CAIIVSTGEKTGELFF,TGTGCCATCATCGTCTCGACAGGGGAAAAAACCGGGGAGCTGTTTTTT
TRBJ2-5,.,TRBV7-2,many,CASSLRAQGYAQETQYF,TGTGCCAGCAGCTTAAGGGCGCAGGGGTATGCGCAAGAGACCCAGTACTTC
TRBJ1-1,.,TRBV5-1,.,CASSLEASGIGEAFF,TGCGCCAGCAGCTTGGAGGCTAGCGGGATCGGTGAAGCTTTCTTT
TRBJ1-1,.,TRBV7-8,many,CASSLAGLTEAFF,TGTGCCAGCAGCTTAGCAGGGTTGACTGAAGCTTTCTTT
TRBJ1-1,.,TRBV19,few,CASSIPTVNTEAFF,TGTGCCAGTAGTATCCCAACAGTCAACACTGAAGCTTTCTTT
TRBJ1-2,.,TRBV7-9,few,CASSPGGRVAYGYTF,TGTGCCAGCAGCCCCGGGGGCCGGGTCGCCTATGGCTACACCTTC
TRBJ2-2,.,TRBV12-3/TRBV12-4,few,CASSTPPGELFF,TGTGCCAGCAGTACACCACCCGGGGAGCTGTTTTTT
TRBJ1-3,.,TRBV7-2,.,CASGALGGARNTIYF,TGCGCCAGCGGCGCCCTTGGGGGGGCTAGAAACACCATATATTTT
TRBJ1-4,.,TRBV7-6,many,CASTRGGRNEKLFF,TGTGCCAGCACGCGGGGAGGGCGTAATGAAAAACTGTTTTTT
TRBJ2-7,TRBD2,TRBV20-1,many,CSARSGTSGSYEQYF,TGCAGTGCTAGGTCTGGGACTAGCGGGAGCTACGAGCAGTACTTC